Below, 9 T cell receptor beta chains from the same sample are listed, as sequenced in a study of T cells after yellow fever vaccination. TCRdb re-analysed the 5' RACE reads in MiXCR, keeping a single row per CDR3 protein. The sample lists around 550,000 distinct CDR3 sequences, less than 20% occurring once. The specimen was PBMCs, collected 15 days after the yellow fever booster vaccination. Source of these receptors: a man in his thirties or forties who received the YFV17D yellow fever vaccine.

This rearrangement joins TRBV20-1 to TRBJ2-7; 12 positions agree with TRBD2. The ends lost 4 bases at V and 4 bases at J; junction bases unmatched: 2. The CDR3 has 13 amino acids. Looked up from germline, CDR1 is DFQATT and CDR2 is SNEGSKA (reference sequence). DNA of the CDR3: TGCAGTGCTACGACTAGCGGGAGATACGAGCAGTACTTC. It encodes CSATTSGRYEQYF.

This chain joins TRBV20-1 and TRBJ2-6, with 11 positions matching TRBD1. This CDR3 is 18 amino acids long. With 0 bases clipped from V and 3 bases from J, the junction kept 7 bases outside the gene matches. CDR1 is DFQATT, CDR2 SNEGSKA, per germline (reference sequence). The CDR3 is CSARDLRDRGVGANVLTF. CDR3 nucleotide sequence: TGCAGTGCTAGAGATTTGAGGGACAGGGGGGTTGGGGCCAACGTCCTGACTTTC.

The chain joins TRBV7-2 to TRBJ1-6; D is uncertain. Germline lookup yields CDR1 SGHTA and CDR2 FQGNSA. This CDR3 contains 14 residues. V dropped 1 base and J dropped 10 bases, with 11 bases sitting between them. The CDR3 sequence: CASSLVGGKSPLHF. Here the CDR3 DNA reads TGTGCCAGCAGCTTAGTGGGTGGGAAATCACCCCTCCACTTT.

The chain couples TRBV6-6 to TRBJ2-7; tentative D call: TRBD2 (5 bases). The V gene lost 6 bases and the J gene lost 3 bases, with 12 bases spanning the gap. Germline CDR1 reads MNHNY; CDR2 reads SVGAGI (reference sequence). This CDR3 comprises 13 residues. DNA for the CDR3: TGTGCCAGCAGCCGCGTCGGAGGCTACGAGCAGTACTTC. It codes for CASSRVGGYEQYF.

The gene calls are TRBV15 and TRBJ2-1, with 10 bases lining up with TRBD2. Losses at the gene ends were 3 bases for V and 9 bases for J; bases not matched to a gene: 11. This CDR3 has 16 residues. CDR1 is LNHNV, CDR2 YYDKDF, per germline (reference sequence). The CDR3 bases are TGTGCCACCAGCAGGAATCCGATAGCGGGGGGTAGTGAGCAGTTCTTC. Translation: CATSRNPIAGGSEQFF.

This clonotype has a handful of counts. The rearrangement joins TRBV3-1 to TRBJ1-1, with 8 bases identical to TRBD1. CDR3 length: 14 residues. The ends lost 4 bases at V and 5 bases at J; junction bases unmatched: 6. Per the germline V gene, CDR1 is LGHDT and CDR2 is YNNKEL (reference sequence). CDR3 sequence reads: CASSLTGGETEAFF. In nucleotides, the CDR3 is TGTGCCAGCAGCCTTACAGGGGGGGAGACTGAAGCTTTCTTT.

In this sample, this clonotype turned up a few times. V and J are TRBV7-3 and TRBJ2-1; D gene unclear. Per the germline V gene, CDR1 is SGHTA and CDR2 is FQGTGA. The CDR3 covers 17 residues. Trimming took 5 bases from V and 2 from J, leaving 19 bases between them. The CDR3 sequence is CASSMGPDALAYNEQFF. For the CDR3, the DNA is TGTGCCAGCAGCATGGGCCCGGACGCGTTAGCCTACAATGAGCAGTTCTTC.

The chain carries TRBV7-2 and TRBJ2-5; D remains ambiguous. The CDR3 length is 15 residues. Germline CDR1 reads SGHTA; CDR2 reads FQGNSA. With 2 bases removed from V and 5 bases from J, the gap between germline ends came to 15 bases. The CDR3 nucleotides are TGTGCCAGCAGCTTATTTTCTCGGGTGCAGGAGACCCAGTACTTC. Translated: CASSLFSRVQETQYF.

The V and J genes are TRBV20-1 and TRBJ2-1, with TRBD2 matching over 11 bases. The CDR3 runs to 16 residues. J lost 2 bases, V lost 3 bases, and 6 bases had no gene match. The germline V gene encodes CDR1 DFQATT and CDR2 SNEGSKA (reference sequence). Written as DNA, the CDR3 is TGCAGTGCTAGGGAGCTAGCGGGGGGTGCCTACAATGAGCAGTTCTTC. Translating gives CSARELAGGAYNEQFF.